Following are 19 T cell receptor beta chains from one sample sequenced in a study of cytotoxic CD8 clonotypes in ibrutinib-treated CLL. Assay: immunoSEQ multiplex PCR; the TCRdb copy retains only in-frame clones and omits some. Found here are roughly 170,000 clones, less than 85% of them singletons; the top ten hold about 4.6%. Material: PBMCs, obtained after 24 months of ibrutinib treatment. Source of these receptors: a human donor with chronic lymphocytic leukemia.

This clone occurred a few times. The chain carries TRBV5-5 and TRBJ1-5, with D tentatively TRBD1 (5 bases). Germline loops: CDR1 SGHKS, CDR2 YYEKEE (reference sequence). The CDR3 runs 15 residues. V was shortened by 2 bases and J by 8 bases, with 17 bases between the two germline ends. The CDR3 is CASSFTGTGTEPQHF. The CDR3 nucleotides read TGTGCCAGCAGCTTTACCGGGACCGGGACGGAGCCCCAGCATTTT.

The chain carries TRBV27 and TRBJ2-5, with 10 bases identical to TRBD2. This CDR3 region has 15 residues. The germline gives CDR1 MNHEY, CDR2 SMNVEV (reference sequence). The J segment lost 3 bases and the V segment lost 4 bases, leaving 5 bases of the junction unmatched. CDR3 amino acids: CASSSRTSGKETQYF. CDR3 DNA: TGTGCCAGCAGTTCCCGGACTAGCGGTAAAGAGACCCAGTACTTC.

The chain combines TRBV16 with TRBJ1-5; D is unclear. There are 14 residues in the CDR3. Germline CDR1 is KGHSY and CDR2 is FQNENV. V gave up 7 bases and J gave up 3 bases, with 13 bases separating them. CDR3 nucleotides: TGTGCCAGCAAGGTAGGGCAGACCAATCAGCCCCAGCATTTT. This encodes CASKVGQTNQPQHF.

CDR3 sequence reads: CASSQDRGVDTQYF. The CDR3 DNA sequence: TGCGCCAGCAGCCAAGACAGGGGCGTAGATACGCAGTATTTT. The genes are TRBV4-1 and TRBJ2-3, with D maybe TRBD1 (6 bases). V was clipped by 0 bases and J by 5 bases, with 9 bases between them. CDR1 MGHRA and CDR2 YSYEKL come from the germline V gene. The CDR3 totals 14 residues.

The chain has TRBV13 and TRBJ2-5; a possible D gene is TRBD1 (5 bases). The germline V gene encodes CDR1 PRHDT and CDR2 FYEKMQ (reference sequence). The CDR3 consists of 15 residues. Deletions cut 0 bases from V and 2 bases from J, with 10 bases between. Here the CDR3 reads CASSLGLRQQETQYF. CDR3 DNA: TGTGCCAGCAGCTTAGGCCTTAGACAGCAAGAGACCCAGTACTTC.

This rearrangement joins TRBV6-1 to TRBJ1-5; D possibly corresponds to TRBD1 (5 bases). V lost 6 bases to trimming and J lost 3 bases, with 15 bases between them. Germline V lookup: CDR1 MNHNS, CDR2 SASEGT. The CDR3 contains 15 residues. Written as DNA, the CDR3 is TGTGCCAGCAGAGATTCGGGGCCTTTCAATCAGCCCCAGCATTTT. Its protein product is CASRDSGPFNQPQHF.

V gene TRBV7-2 combines with J gene TRBJ1-3; TRBD1 is a possible D gene (6 bases). CDR3 length equals 16 residues. Trimming stripped 0 bases from V and 0 bases from J, with 9 bases between. The germline CDR1 and CDR2 sequences are SGHTA and FQGNSA. The CDR3 nucleotides are TGTGCCAGCAGCTTAGCGGGGGCCGGCTCTGGAAACACCATATATTTT. Encoded protein: CASSLAGAGSGNTIYF.

The chain couples TRBV5-6 to TRBJ2-1, with TRBD2 matching 16 bases. In germline, CDR1 is SGHDT, CDR2 YYEEEE. Losses at the gene ends were 4 bases for V and 8 bases for J; bases not matched to a gene: 6. The CDR3 is made up of 16 amino acids. The CDR3, as DNA: TGTGCCAGCAGCCGGACCGGGACTAGCGGGAGGGATGAGCAGTTCTTC. Protein: CASSRTGTSGRDEQFF.

In this sample, this clone turned up once. The J gene is TRBJ2-3, the V gene TRBV7-3; TRBD2 aligns across 9 bases. Germline-derived CDR1 and CDR2 are SGHTA and FQGTGA. This CDR3 is 17 amino acids long. The trim removed 5 bases at V and 2 bases at J, leaving 11 bases unmatched. The CDR3, as DNA: TGTGCCAGCAGCCCTACTGGCGCGGGAGGGCCCACAGATACGCAGTATTTT. Its translation: CASSPTGAGGPTDTQYF.

The gene calls are TRBV2 and TRBJ1-4, with D tentatively TRBD1 (6 bases). There are 15 residues in the CDR3. CDR1 is SNHLY, CDR2 FYNNEI, per germline. Trimming removed 5 bases from V and 4 bases from J, with 14 bases in between. The CDR3 DNA is TGTGCCAGCAGTCCACAGGGTTCGGGTAATGAAAAACTGTTTTTT. It translates to CASSPQGSGNEKLFF.

This sequence joins TRBV11-1 and TRBJ1-1, with no clear D. CDR1 SGHAT and CDR2 FQDESV come from the germline V gene (reference sequence). This CDR3 is built from 13 residues. V was pared by 3 bases and J by 1 base, with 6 bases between. The CDR3 nucleotides read TGTGCCAGCAGCTTCGGGTCGAACACTGAAGCTTTCTTT. It yields the protein CASSFGSNTEAFF.

The chain joins TRBV10-3 to TRBJ1-5, with 9 bases matching TRBD1. The CDR3 has 17 amino acids. V was clipped by 4 bases and J by 4 bases; unmatched bases: 11. The germline gives CDR1 ENHRY, CDR2 SYGVKD. This CDR3 reads CAISASWDRVNNQPQHF. The CDR3 DNA follows: TGTGCCATCAGTGCCTCGTGGGACAGGGTCAATAATCAGCCCCAGCATTTT.

This chain connects TRBV7-2 to TRBJ1-1; D gene ambiguous. This CDR3 spans 15 amino acids. Germline CDR1 is SGHTA and CDR2 is FQGNSA. Trimming removed 8 bases at V and 0 bases at J, with 16 bases between. CDR3 region: CASQDEEVLNTEAFF. The DNA for the CDR3 is TGTGCCAGCCAGGACGAGGAGGTACTGAACACTGAAGCTTTCTTT.

The genes are TRBV4-2 and TRBJ2-5, with no clear D. Trimming pared 5 bases from V and 5 bases from J, leaving 15 bases between. This CDR3 region has 14 residues. Per the germline V gene, CDR1 is LGHNA and CDR2 is YNFKEQ. The CDR3 DNA reads TGTGCCAGCAGCGCTACGACGGGTTGGGAGACCCAGTACTTC. It translates to CASSATTGWETQYF.

The chain has TRBV6-6 and TRBJ1-5; D is uncertain. CDR1 is MNHNY, CDR2 SVGAGI, per germline (reference sequence). This CDR3 region has 14 residues. V lost 4 bases to trimming and J lost 0 bases, with 7 bases between them. The CDR3 DNA reads as TGTGCCAGCAGTTTTGGCTATAGCAATCAGCCCCAGCATTTT. Residues: CASSFGYSNQPQHF.

The chain employs TRBV7-3 and TRBJ2-5; possibly TRBD1 for D (6 bases). This CDR3 is 13 amino acids long. V lost 5 bases, J lost 5 bases, and 12 bases lay in between. CDR1 SGHTA and CDR2 FQGTGA come from the germline V gene. In nucleotides, the CDR3 is TGTGCCAGCAGCGGGGGCCTGGGGGAGACCCAGTACTTC. Protein: CASSGGLGETQYF.

The rearrangement uses TRBV7-6 and TRBJ2-6; D possibly corresponds to TRBD2 (5 bases). The CDR3 runs 17 residues. Germline CDR1 SGHVS, CDR2 FNYEAQ. V was pared by 2 bases and J by 1 base, with 12 bases between. The CDR3 DNA follows: TGTGCCAGCAGCTTAAGTTGGAGGTCTTCTGGGGCCAACGTCCTGACTTTC. The encoded protein is CASSLSWRSSGANVLTF.

V is TRBV6-5 and J is TRBJ2-1; D remains ambiguous. V lost 6 bases to trimming and J lost 0 bases, with 12 bases between them. This CDR3 contains 15 residues. Germline loops: CDR1 MNHEY, CDR2 SVGAGI. In DNA form, the CDR3 reads TGTGCCAGCAGCCCCACTCCCAGCTCCTACAATGAGCAGTTCTTC. Translated: CASSPTPSSYNEQFF.

The CDR3 nucleotides are TGTGCCAGCAGCTTTAGCGGGAGTCTGTACAATGAGCAGTTCTTC. Protein: CASSFSGSLYNEQFF. V usage is TRBV5-4 and J usage is TRBJ2-1; 9 nucleotides line up with TRBD2. Germline CDR1 reads SGHNT; CDR2 reads YYREEE (reference sequence). Losses at the gene ends were 2 bases for V and 4 bases for J; bases not matched to a gene: 4. This CDR3 region has 15 residues.